The source of this T cell receptor (beta chain) is a study of cytomegalovirus exposure and HLA in healthy donors. Study-level points and caveats: HLA restriction was apparent for most CMV-associated TCR beta chains in a later analysis. TRBV6-2, TRBV6-3 and some other V segments were excluded as indistinguishable. When presence/absence was analysed, sequencing depth was taken to be roughly uniform across donors.

The study ran its PCR with 60 Vbeta and 13 Jbeta primers. The protocol was immunoSEQ multiplex PCR, while the TCRdb copy is restricted to in-frame clones and leaves out a portion. The sample has about 120,000 clones, approximately 79% seen once. About this clone: Its target is not known.

The germline gives CDR1 SGHNT, CDR2 YYREEE (reference sequence). The junction had 6 bases not matched to a gene; V was cut back by 4 bases and J by 6 bases. CDR3 length equals 15 residues. The rearrangement uses TRBV5-4 and TRBJ2-7, with 14 bases aligning to TRBD2. The specimen sequenced was PBMCs. This TCR came from a man aged 25-45 years in good health and CMV-seronegative. This CDR3 reads CASSAGLAGAGEQYF. In DNA, the CDR3 is TGTGCCAGCAGCGCGGGACTAGCGGGGGCTGGCGAGCAGTACTTC.